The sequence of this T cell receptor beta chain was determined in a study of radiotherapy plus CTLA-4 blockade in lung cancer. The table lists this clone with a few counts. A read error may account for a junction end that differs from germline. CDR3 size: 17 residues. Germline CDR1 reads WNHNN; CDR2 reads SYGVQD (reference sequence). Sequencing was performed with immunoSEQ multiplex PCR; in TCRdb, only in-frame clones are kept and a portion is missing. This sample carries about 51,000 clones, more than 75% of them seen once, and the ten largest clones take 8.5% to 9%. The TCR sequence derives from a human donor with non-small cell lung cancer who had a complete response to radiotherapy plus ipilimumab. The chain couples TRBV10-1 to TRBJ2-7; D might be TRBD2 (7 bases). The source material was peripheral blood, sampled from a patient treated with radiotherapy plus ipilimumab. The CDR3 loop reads CASSESKIGGRSHEQYF. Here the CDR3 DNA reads TGCGCCAGCAGTGAGTCGAAGATCGGGGGGCGCTCCCACGAGCAGTACTTC.